This paragraph covers one T cell receptor beta chain sequence. Libraries were prepared by immunoSEQ multiplex PCR; TCRdb keeps only in-frame clonotypes and omits some of them. The sample records more than 65,000 clones, approximately 97% being singletons. This sample stems from a study of technical replicates of blood from several donors. The CDR3 spans 11 residues. Germline V gives CDR1 DFQATT, CDR2 SNEGSKA (reference sequence). Trimming took off 5 bases at V and 6 bases at J, with 10 bases between the two ends. J is TRBJ1-1 and V is TRBV20-1, with D uncertain. The TCR sequence derives from a human donor in good health. The sequencing input was T cells isolated from PBMCs. The CDR3 bases are TGCAGTGCTTTCCCCCTCCCTGAAGCTTTCTTT. Translated: CSAFPLPEAFF.